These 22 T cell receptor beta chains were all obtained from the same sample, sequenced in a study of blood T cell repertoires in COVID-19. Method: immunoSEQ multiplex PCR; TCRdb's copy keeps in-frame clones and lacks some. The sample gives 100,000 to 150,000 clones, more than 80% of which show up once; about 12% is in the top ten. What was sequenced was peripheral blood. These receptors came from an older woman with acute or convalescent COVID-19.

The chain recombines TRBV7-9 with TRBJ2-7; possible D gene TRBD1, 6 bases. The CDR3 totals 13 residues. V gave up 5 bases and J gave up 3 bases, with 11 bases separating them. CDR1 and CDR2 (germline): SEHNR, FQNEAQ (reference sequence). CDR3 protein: CASSPGHLYEQYF. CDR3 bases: TGTGCCAGCAGCCCGGGACACCTCTACGAGCAGTACTTC.

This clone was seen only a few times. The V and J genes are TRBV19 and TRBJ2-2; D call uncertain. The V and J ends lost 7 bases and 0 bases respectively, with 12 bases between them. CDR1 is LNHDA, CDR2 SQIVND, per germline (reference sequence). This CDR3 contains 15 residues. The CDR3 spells CASMGATSNTGELFF. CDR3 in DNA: TGTGCCAGTATGGGCGCCACGTCGAACACCGGGGAGCTGTTTTTT.

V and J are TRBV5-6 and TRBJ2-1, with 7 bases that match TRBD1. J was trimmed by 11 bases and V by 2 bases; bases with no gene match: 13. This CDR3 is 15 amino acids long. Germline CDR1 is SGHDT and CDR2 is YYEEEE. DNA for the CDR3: TGTGCCAGCAGCTTTGACAGGGAGAGCAATGATCAGCAGTTCTTC. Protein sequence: CASSFDRESNDQQFF.

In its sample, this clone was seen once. CDR3 region: CASSLTSGGADEQFF. As DNA, the CDR3 is TGCGCCAGCAGCCTTACTAGCGGGGGGGCGGATGAGCAGTTCTTC. This chain links TRBV5-1 with TRBJ2-1, with 13 bases identical to TRBD2. V lost 4 bases to trimming and J lost 8 bases; unmatched junction nucleotides: 6. Per germline, CDR1 SGHRS and CDR2 YFSETQ. The CDR3 covers 15 residues. The full variable domain, completed using reference TRBV5-1 and TRBJ2-1, is KAGVTQTPRYLIKTRGQQVTLSCSPISGHRSVSWYQQTPGQGLQFLFEYFSETQRNKGNFPGRFSGRQFSNSRSEMNVSTLELGDSALYLCASSLTSGGADEQFFGPGTRLTVL.

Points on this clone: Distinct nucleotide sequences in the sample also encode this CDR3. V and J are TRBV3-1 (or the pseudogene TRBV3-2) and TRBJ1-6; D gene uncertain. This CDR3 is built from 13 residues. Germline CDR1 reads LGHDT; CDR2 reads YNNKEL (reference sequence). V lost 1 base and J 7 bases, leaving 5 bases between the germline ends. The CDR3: CASSQGGNSPLHF. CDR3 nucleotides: TGTGCCAGCAGCCAAGGAGGAAATTCACCCCTCCACTTT.

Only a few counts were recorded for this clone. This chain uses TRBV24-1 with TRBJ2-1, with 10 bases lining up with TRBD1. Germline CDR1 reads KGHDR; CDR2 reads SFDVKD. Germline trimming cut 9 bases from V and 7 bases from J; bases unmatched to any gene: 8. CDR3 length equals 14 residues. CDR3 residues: CATAGQGRQNEQFF. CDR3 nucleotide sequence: TGTGCCACCGCGGGACAGGGGCGCCAAAATGAGCAGTTCTTC.

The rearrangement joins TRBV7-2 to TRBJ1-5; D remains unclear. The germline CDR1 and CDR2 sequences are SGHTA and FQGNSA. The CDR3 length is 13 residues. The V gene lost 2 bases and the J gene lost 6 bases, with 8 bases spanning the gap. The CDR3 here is CASSLMSVQPQHF. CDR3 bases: TGTGCCAGCAGCTTAATGAGTGTTCAGCCCCAGCATTTT.

CDR3 nucleotides: TGTGCCAGCAGTTCCCGTCCCGGGGAGCTGTTTTTT. Translated: CASSSRPGELFF. V usage is TRBV12-3 or TRBV12-4 and J usage is TRBJ2-2; D remains ambiguous. The CDR3 loop spans 12 amino acids. V was pared by 4 bases and J by 6 bases, with 6 bases between.

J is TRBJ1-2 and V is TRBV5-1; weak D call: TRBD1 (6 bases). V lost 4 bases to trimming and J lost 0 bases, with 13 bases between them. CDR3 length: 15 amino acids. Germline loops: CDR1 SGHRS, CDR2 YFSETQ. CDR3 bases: TGCGCCAGCAGCGTACAGGGTGAAGCTAACTATGGCTACACCTTC. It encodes CASSVQGEANYGYTF.

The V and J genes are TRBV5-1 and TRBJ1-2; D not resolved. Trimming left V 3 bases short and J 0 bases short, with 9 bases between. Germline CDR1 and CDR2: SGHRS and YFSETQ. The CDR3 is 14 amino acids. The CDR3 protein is CASSSDLANYGYTF. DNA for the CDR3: TGCGCCAGCAGCTCCGACCTAGCTAACTATGGCTACACCTTC. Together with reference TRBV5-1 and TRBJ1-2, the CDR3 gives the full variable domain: KAGVTQTPRYLIKTRGQQVTLSCSPISGHRSVSWYQQTPGQGLQFLFEYFSETQRNKGNFPGRFSGRQFSNSRSEMNVSTLELGDSALYLCASSSDLANYGYTFGSGTRLTVV.

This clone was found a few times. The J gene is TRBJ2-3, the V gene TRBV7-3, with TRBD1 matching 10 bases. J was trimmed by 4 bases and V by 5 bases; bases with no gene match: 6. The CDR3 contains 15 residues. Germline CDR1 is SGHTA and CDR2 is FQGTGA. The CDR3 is CASSPGTGAPDTQYF. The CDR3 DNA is TGTGCCAGCAGCCCAGGGACAGGGGCGCCAGATACGCAGTATTTT.

For the CDR3, the DNA is TGTGCCAGTAGCACAGGGGGCCCTTCGAGGGATGGCTACACCTTC. It encodes CASSTGGPSRDGYTF. The gene calls are TRBV7-3 and TRBJ1-2; 9 positions agree with TRBD1. J was trimmed by 6 bases and V by 9 bases; bases with no gene match: 14. The CDR3 length is 15 residues. The germline gives CDR1 SGHTA, CDR2 FQGTGA.

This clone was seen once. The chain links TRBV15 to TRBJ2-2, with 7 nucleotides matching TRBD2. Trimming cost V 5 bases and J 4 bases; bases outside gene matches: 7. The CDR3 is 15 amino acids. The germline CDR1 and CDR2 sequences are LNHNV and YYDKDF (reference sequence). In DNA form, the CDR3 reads TGTGCCACCAGCCTTTGGGGGGGTTCCACCGGGGAGCTGTTTTTT. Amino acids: CATSLWGGSTGELFF.

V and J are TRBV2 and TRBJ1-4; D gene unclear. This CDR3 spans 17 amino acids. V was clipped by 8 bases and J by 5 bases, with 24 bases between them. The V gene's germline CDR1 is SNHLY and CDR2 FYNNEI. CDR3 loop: CASVPDLVSSGNEKLFF. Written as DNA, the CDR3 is TGTGCCAGCGTACCCGACCTTGTTTCATCGGGAAATGAAAAACTGTTTTTT.

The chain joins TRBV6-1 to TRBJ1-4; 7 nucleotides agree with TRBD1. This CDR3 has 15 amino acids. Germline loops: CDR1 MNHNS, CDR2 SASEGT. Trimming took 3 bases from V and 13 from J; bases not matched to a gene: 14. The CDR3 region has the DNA TGTGCCAGCAGTGAGGAGAGATCCGGGACAGCGCTACTGTTTTTT. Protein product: CASSEERSGTALLFF.

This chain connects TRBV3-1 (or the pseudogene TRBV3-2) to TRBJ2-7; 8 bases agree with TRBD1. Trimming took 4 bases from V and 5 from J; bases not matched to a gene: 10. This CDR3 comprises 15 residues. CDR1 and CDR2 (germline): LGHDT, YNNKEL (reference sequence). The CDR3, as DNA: TGTGCCAGCAGCCCTTCCGGGACAGGTTTTAACGAGCAGTACTTC. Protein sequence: CASSPSGTGFNEQYF.

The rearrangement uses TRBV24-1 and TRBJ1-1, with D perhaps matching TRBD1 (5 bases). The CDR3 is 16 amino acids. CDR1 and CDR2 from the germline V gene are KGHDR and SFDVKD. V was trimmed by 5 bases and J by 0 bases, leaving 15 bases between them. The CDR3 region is CATSVRTSALNTEAFF. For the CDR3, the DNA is TGTGCCACCAGTGTCCGGACATCCGCCTTGAACACTGAAGCTTTCTTT.

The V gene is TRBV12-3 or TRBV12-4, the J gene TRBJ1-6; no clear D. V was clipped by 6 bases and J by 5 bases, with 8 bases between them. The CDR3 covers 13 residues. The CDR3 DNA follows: TGTGCCAGCAGCGGGGTTAATAATTCACCCCTCCACTTT. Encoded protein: CASSGVNNSPLHF.

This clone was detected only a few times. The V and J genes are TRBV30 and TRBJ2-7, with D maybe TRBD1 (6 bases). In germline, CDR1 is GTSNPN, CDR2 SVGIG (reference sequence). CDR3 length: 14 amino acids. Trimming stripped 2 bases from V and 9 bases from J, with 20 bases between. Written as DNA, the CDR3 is TGTGCCTGGAGTCATCACCCGGGACAAGTTTGGCAGTACTTC. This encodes CAWSHHPGQVWQYF.

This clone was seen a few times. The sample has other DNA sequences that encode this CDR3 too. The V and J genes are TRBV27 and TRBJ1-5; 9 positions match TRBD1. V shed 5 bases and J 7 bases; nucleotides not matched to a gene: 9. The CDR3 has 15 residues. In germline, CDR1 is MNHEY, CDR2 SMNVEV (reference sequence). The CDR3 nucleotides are TGTGCCAGCAGTCCCGGGACAGGGACGGTGCAGCCCCAGCATTTT. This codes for CASSPGTGTVQPQHF.

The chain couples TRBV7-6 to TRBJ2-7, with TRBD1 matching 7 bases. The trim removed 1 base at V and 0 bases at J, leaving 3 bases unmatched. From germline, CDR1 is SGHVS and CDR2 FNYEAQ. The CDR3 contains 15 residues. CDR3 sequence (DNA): TGTGCCAGCAGCTTAGAGGGACAGAGCTCCTACGAGCAGTACTTC. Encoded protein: CASSLEGQSSYEQYF.

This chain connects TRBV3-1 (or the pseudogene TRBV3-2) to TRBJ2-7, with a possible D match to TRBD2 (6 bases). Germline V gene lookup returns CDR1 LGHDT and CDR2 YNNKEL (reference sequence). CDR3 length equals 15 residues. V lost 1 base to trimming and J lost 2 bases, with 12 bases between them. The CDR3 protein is CASSQGGSGPYEQYF. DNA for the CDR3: TGTGCCAGCAGCCAAGGAGGTAGCGGACCCTACGAGCAGTACTTC.